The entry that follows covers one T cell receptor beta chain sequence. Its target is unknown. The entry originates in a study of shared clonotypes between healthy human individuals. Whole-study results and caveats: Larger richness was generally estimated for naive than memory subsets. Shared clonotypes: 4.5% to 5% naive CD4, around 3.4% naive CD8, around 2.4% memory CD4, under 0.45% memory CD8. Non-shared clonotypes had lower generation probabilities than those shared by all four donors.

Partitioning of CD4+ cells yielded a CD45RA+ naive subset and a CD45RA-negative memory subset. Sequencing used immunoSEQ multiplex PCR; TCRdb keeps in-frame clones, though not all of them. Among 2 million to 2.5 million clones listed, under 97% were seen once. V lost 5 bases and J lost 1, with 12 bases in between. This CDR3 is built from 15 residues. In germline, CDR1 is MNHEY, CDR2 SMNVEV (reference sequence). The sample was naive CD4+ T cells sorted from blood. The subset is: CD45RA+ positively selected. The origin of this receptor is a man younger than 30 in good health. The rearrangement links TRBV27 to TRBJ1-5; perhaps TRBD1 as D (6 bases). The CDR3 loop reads CASSAITGSNQPQHF. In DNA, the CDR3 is TGTGCCAGCAGTGCCATTACAGGGAGCAATCAGCCCCAGCATTTT.